Listed below are T cell receptor beta chains from one sample, sequenced in a study of CD8 T cells in Susac syndrome. MiXCR, run by TCRdb on the immunoSEQ multiplex PCR reads, gives a single entry per CDR3 protein. This repertoire shows tens of thousands of distinct CDR3 sequences, 90% to 95% found once; its top ten account for roughly 0.16%. The sample comprised CD4+ T cells from PBMCs. The receptors were gathered from a human donor with Susac syndrome. The CDR3 runs from the conserved cysteine through the conserved F or W. D genes are given only for firm matches.

>NA|14|TRBV6-2/TRBV6-3
CASSTPGISYEQYF
>TRBD1|12|TRBV28
CASRETGGEQYF
>NA|12|TRBV28
CASSFEFQPQHF
>NA|14|TRBV5-6
CASSLPRGAYEQYF
>TRBD1|14|TRBV29-1
CSVVDRGSGNTIYF
>NA|16|TRBV4-2
CASSQGFGVSHNEQFF
>NA|17|TRBV5-1
CASSLARTAGVSYEQYF
>NA|15|TRBV27
CASTRDFRNTGELFF
>TRBD2|14|TRBV7-3
CASSQGLGTDTQYF
>NA|13|TRBV28
CASSSLGLERQYF
>NA|14|TRBV4-1
CASSQAGDTDTQYF
>NA|15|TRBV19
CASSIRGYYNSPLHF
>NA|15|TRBV6-1
CASSEAAGASYEQYF
>NA|16|TRBV28
CASSSQGRPSGNTIYF
>NA|14|TRBV6-2/TRBV6-3
CASSYGLGTDTQYF
>NA|14|TRBV27
CASSARGSTDTQYF
>NA|14|TRBV27
CASSLRRTAYEQYF
>NA|14|TRBV29-1
CSVQYGTINTEAFF
>NA|13|TRBV20-1
CSARVPGTDTQYF
>NA|15|TRBV9
CASSVASSSNSPLHF
>NA|14|TRBV29-1
CSVKGVLRRETQYF
>NA|14|TRBV20-1
CSARTYRPTYEQYF
>NA|16|TRBV19
CASSVAVGVAKNIQYF
>TRBD2|15|TRBV12-3/TRBV12-4
CASRVLAGGMYEQFF
>NA|14|TRBV20-1
CSARDAPISQPQHF
>TRBD2|12|TRBV5-1
CASRLAGETQYF
>TRBD1|16|TRBV28
CASSPDRGGGNQPQHF
>NA|15|TRBV14
CASSLGPPRIHEQYF
>TRBD2|18|TRBV18
CASSPPVGSSGGRDEQYF
>NA|13|TRBV7-7
CASSLTPQETQYF
>NA|14|TRBV5-1
CASSFGYSQETQYF
>NA|14|TRBV6-2/TRBV6-3
CASSWGGNNQPQHF
>TRBD2|15|TRBV5-1
CASRNGLDSYNEQFF
>NA|11|TRBV7-2
CASSLATEQYF
>TRBD1|18|TRBV7-8
CASSLAVGQGAGANVLTF
>NA|15|TRBV20-1
CSARWRRRSSYEQYF
>TRBD1|15|TRBV10-3
CAISETDRGPYEQYF
>TRBD2|16|TRBV9
CASSVSSGGSTDTQYF
>NA|15|TRBV7-2
CASSPGGPTPYGYTF
>TRBD2|13|TRBV5-1
CASSDPKTSKQFF
>TRBD1|14|TRBV6-2/TRBV6-3
CASSGTGPRGTQYF
>NA|13|TRBV7-9
CASSHSGDYGYTF
>TRBD1|15|TRBV24-1
CTTSGEGGKDTEAFF
>NA|16|TRBV14
CASSQQGGGRVSPLHF
>NA|13|TRBV2
CASTRGWDQPQHF
>NA|15|TRBV7-3
CASSKQGGGTDTQYF
>NA|13|TRBV5-4
CASRDLTVLAWVF
>TRBD1|15|TRBV7-2
CASSSGQGRAYEQYF